This T cell receptor (beta chain) was identified in a study of beta chain features in type 1 diabetes. Sorting produced populations that all topped 95% purity. cDNA synthesis used the whole RNA isolate, giving expressed TCRB sequences. Repertoires were generated with immunoSEQ multiplex PCR, while TCRdb's copy carries only in-frame clones and drops some. The sample contains 70,000 to 90,000 clones, approximately 32% of which appear only once. Study conclusions and caveats: Across all four CD4+ subsets, people with type 1 diabetes showed modestly shorter TCRB CDR3s.

With regard to this clone: The antigen is undetermined.

The V gene lost 8 bases and the J gene lost 4 bases, with 12 bases spanning the gap. This CDR3 has 14 amino acids. Germline values: CDR1 SGHNT, CDR2 YENEEA. V usage is TRBV11-3 and J usage is TRBJ2-6, with D possibly being TRBD2 (5 bases). Input material: stem cell memory CD4+ T cells from blood. The source of this sequence is a woman between 18 and 29 years old in good health. The CDR3 here is CASPMRAGANVLTF. Written as DNA, the CDR3 is TGTGCCAGCCCGATGAGGGCCGGGGCCAACGTCCTGACTTTC.